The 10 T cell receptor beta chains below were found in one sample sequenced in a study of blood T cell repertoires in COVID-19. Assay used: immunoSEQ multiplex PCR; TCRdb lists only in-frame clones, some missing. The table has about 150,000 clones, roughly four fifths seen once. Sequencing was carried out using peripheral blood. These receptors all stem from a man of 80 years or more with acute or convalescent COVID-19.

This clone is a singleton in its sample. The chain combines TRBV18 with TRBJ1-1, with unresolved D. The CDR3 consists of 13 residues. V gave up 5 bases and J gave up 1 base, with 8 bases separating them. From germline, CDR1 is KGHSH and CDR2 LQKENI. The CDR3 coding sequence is TGTGCCAGCTCAAGCTACCAGAACACTGAAGCTTTCTTT. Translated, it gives CASSSYQNTEAFF.

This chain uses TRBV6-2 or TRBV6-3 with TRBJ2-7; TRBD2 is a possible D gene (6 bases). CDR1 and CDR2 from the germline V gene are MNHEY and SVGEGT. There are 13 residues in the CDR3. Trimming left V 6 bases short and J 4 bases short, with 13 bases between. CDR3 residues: CASSPTGSYEQYF. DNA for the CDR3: TGTGCCAGCAGCCCTACCGGGAGTTACGAGCAGTACTTC.

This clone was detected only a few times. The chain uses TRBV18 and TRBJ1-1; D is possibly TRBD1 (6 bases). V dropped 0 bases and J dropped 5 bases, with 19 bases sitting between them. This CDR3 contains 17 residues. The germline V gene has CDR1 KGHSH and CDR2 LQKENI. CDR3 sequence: CASSPPGSGGAGTEAFF. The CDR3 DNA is TGTGCCAGCTCACCACCGGGATCGGGGGGCGCAGGAACTGAAGCTTTCTTT.

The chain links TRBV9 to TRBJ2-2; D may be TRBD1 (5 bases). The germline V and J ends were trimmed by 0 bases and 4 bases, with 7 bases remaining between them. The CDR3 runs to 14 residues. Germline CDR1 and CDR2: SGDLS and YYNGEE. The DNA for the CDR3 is TGTGCCAGCAGCGTAGAAGGGGTCACCGGGGAGCTGTTTTTT. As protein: CASSVEGVTGELFF.

The CDR3 region has the DNA TGTGCCAGCAGCTCGACTGGTGGATACGAGCAGTACTTC. This gives the protein CASSSTGGYEQYF. The J gene is TRBJ2-7, the V gene TRBV13; D not resolved. Germline values: CDR1 PRHDT, CDR2 FYEKMQ (reference sequence). The CDR3 extends over 13 amino acids. V lost 4 bases and J 4 bases, leaving 11 bases between the germline ends.

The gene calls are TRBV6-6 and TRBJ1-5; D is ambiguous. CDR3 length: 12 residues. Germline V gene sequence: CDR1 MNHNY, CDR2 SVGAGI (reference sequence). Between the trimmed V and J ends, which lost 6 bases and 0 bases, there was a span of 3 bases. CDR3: CASRRSNQPQHF. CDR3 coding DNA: TGTGCCAGCAGGCGTAGCAATCAGCCCCAGCATTTT.

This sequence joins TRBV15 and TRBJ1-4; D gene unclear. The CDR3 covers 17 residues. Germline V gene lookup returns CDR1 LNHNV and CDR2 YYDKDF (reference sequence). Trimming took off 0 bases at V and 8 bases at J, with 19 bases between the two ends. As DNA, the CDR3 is TGTGCCACCAGCAGAGAGGGCGGGGTCACCCTTCGGGAAAAACTGTTTTTT. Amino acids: CATSREGGVTLREKLFF.

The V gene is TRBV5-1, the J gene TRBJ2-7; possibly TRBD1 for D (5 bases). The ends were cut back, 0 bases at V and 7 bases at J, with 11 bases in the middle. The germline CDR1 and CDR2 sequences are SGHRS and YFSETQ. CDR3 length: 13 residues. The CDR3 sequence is CASSLVQGHEQYV. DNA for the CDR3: TGCGCCAGCAGCTTGGTGCAGGGTCATGAGCAGTACGTC.

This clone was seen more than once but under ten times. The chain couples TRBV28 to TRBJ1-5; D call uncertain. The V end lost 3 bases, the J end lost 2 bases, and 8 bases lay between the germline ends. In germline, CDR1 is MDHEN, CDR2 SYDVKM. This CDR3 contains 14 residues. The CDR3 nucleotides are TGTGCCAGCAGTTTGTCGCAGGGCAATCAGCCCCAGCATTTT. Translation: CASSLSQGNQPQHF.

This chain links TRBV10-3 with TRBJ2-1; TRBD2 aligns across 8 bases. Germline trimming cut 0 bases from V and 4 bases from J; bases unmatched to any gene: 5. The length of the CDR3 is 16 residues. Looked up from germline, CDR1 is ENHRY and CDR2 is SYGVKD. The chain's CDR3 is CAISESTGLDYNEQFF. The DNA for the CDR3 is TGTGCCATCAGTGAGTCGACGGGACTAGATTACAATGAGCAGTTCTTC.